The 26 T cell receptor beta chains given below trace back to one sample, sequenced in a study of PD-L1 blockade in urothelial cancer. TCRdb's copy holds only in-frame clones and misses some; the assay was immunoSEQ multiplex PCR. Of about 51,000 clones in the sample, around 86% are singletons; the top ten hold roughly 17%. The source was PBMCs, collected around atezolizumab (anti-PD-L1) treatment. These receptors were taken from a man between 60 and 70 years old with urothelial cancer.

The V call is TRBV27, the J call TRBJ2-1; 7 positions match TRBD2. V lost 6 bases, J lost 0 bases, and 5 bases stayed unmatched. The CDR3 is 15 amino acids. Looked up from germline, CDR1 is MNHEY and CDR2 is SMNVEV (reference sequence). For the CDR3, the DNA is TGTGCCAGCAGACTGGGCGGGAGCTCCTACAATGAGCAGTTCTTC. Its protein is CASRLGGSSYNEQFF.

The chain links TRBV15 to TRBJ2-3; TRBD1 aligns across 9 bases. Germline CDR1 LNHNV, CDR2 YYDKDF (reference sequence). The length of the CDR3 is 15 residues. The V gene end was trimmed by 5 bases and the J gene end by 6 bases; junction bases not matched to a gene: 9. The CDR3 sequence: CATSWKIQGADTQYF. CDR3 nucleotides: TGTGCCACCAGCTGGAAGATACAGGGGGCCGATACGCAGTATTTT. Drawing the rest from reference TRBV15 and TRBJ2-3, the complete variable domain is DAMVIQNPRYQVTQFGKPVTLSCSQTLNHNVMYWYQQKSSQAPKLLFHYYDKDFNNEADTPDNFQSRRPNTSFCFLDIRSPGLGDTAMYLCATSWKIQGADTQYFGPGTRLTVL.

This sequence joins TRBV5-4 and TRBJ1-5; tentatively, D is TRBD1 (5 bases). V was pared by 1 base and J by 5 bases, with 7 bases between. Germline V lookup: CDR1 SGHNT, CDR2 YYREEE (reference sequence). The CDR3 has 13 amino acids. The CDR3 nucleotides read TGTGCCAGCAGCTTGTGGGGGGATCAGCCCCAGCATTTT. Amino acid sequence: CASSLWGDQPQHF.

This chain links TRBV28 with TRBJ1-5, with TRBD1 matching 7 bases. The V gene end was trimmed by 6 bases and the J gene end by 2 bases; junction bases not matched to a gene: 7. The CDR3 runs 15 residues. CDR1 MDHEN and CDR2 SYDVKM come from the germline V gene. CDR3 in DNA: TGTGCCAGCAGCCTCGAGGGGGCAGGCAATCAGCCCCAGCATTTT. It encodes CASSLEGAGNQPQHF. The full variable domain, with the rest looked up from reference TRBV28 and TRBJ1-5, is DVKVTQSSRYLVKRTGEKVFLECVQDMDHENMFWYRQDPGLGLRLIYFSYDVKMKEKGDIPEGYSVSREKKERFSLILESASTNQTSMYLCASSLEGAGNQPQHFGDGTRLSIL.

The rearrangement uses TRBV4-2 and TRBJ2-1, with D perhaps matching TRBD1 (7 bases). The CDR3 loop spans 19 amino acids. V shed 4 bases and J shed 3 bases, with 25 bases lying between them. CDR1 and CDR2 from the germline V gene are LGHNA and YNFKEQ. This chain's CDR3 is CASSPRIQGGPSVYNEQFF. In DNA, the CDR3 is TGTGCCAGCAGCCCAAGAATCCAGGGGGGCCCCAGCGTCTACAATGAGCAGTTCTTC.

This clone appeared a few times. The chain has TRBV19 and TRBJ1-5; D remains ambiguous. The V and J ends lost 0 bases and 0 bases respectively, with 6 bases between them. The CDR3 covers 15 residues. Germline V gives CDR1 LNHDA, CDR2 SQIVND (reference sequence). CDR3 loop: CASSIERYSNQPQHF. Written as DNA, the CDR3 is TGTGCCAGTAGTATAGAACGGTATAGCAATCAGCCCCAGCATTTT.

This chain joins TRBV18 and TRBJ2-7; TRBD2 matches at 7 bases. There are 12 residues in the CDR3. CDR1 KGHSH and CDR2 LQKENI come from the germline V gene. Trimming at V came to 3 bases and at J to 6 bases, leaving 2 bases not matched to a gene. CDR3 protein: CASSPLAGEQYF. The CDR3 bases are TGTGCCAGCTCACCGTTAGCGGGCGAGCAGTACTTC.

The V gene is TRBV15, the J gene TRBJ2-1; D might be TRBD1 (5 bases). Per germline, CDR1 LNHNV and CDR2 YYDKDF (reference sequence). The CDR3 has 17 residues. With 1 base removed from V and 6 bases from J, the gap between germline ends came to 19 bases. The CDR3 sequence: CATSRAYIRTTGNEQFF. CDR3 DNA sequence: TGTGCCACCAGCAGAGCCTATATTCGGACAACCGGCAATGAGCAGTTCTTC.

In the case of this clone: Germline is not matched at one junction end, which may reflect a read error. Other DNA sequences in this specimen translate into the identical CDR3. This chain uses TRBV15 with TRBJ1-2; 9 bases are shared with TRBD1. Germline V CDR1 and CDR2: LNHNV, YYDKDF (reference sequence). The CDR3 spans 14 residues. The CDR3 region has the DNA TGTGCCACCAGCAGAGCGGGACAGGGCTATGGCTACACTTTC. Protein: CATSRAGQGYGYTF. Using reference TRBV15 and TRBJ1-2 for the parts outside the CDR3, the full variable domain is DAMVIQNPRYQVTQFGKPVTLSCSQTLNHNVMYWYQQKSSQAPKLLFHYYDKDFNNEADTPDNFQSRRPNTSFCFLDIRSPGLGDTAMYLCATSRAGQGYGYTFGSGTRLTVV.

The V and J genes are TRBV4-3 and TRBJ2-1; TRBD2 is a possible D gene (5 bases). Germline assignment: CDR1 LGHNA and CDR2 YSLEER. There are 15 residues in the CDR3. V lost 1 base, J lost 1 base, and 8 bases lay in between. DNA for the CDR3: TGCGCCAGCAGCCAAGGGAGCGGTTCCTACAATGAGCAGTTCTTC. Amino acids: CASSQGSGSYNEQFF.

V is TRBV6-5 and J is TRBJ2-7; TRBD2 might be the D (6 bases). Germline V gene lookup returns CDR1 MNHEY and CDR2 SVGAGI. Trimming left V 0 bases short and J 2 bases short, with 11 bases between. This CDR3 is 15 amino acids long. CDR3 loop: CASSYSGRLAYEQYF. Here the CDR3 DNA reads TGTGCCAGCAGTTACTCGGGTAGACTAGCCTACGAGCAGTACTTC.

This chain connects TRBV30 to TRBJ2-7; D possibly corresponds to TRBD1 (6 bases). Germline CDR1 GTSNPN, CDR2 SVGIG (reference sequence). The CDR3 loop spans 11 amino acids. V was clipped by 4 bases and J by 4 bases, with 8 bases between them. The CDR3 bases are TGTGCCTGGAAAACAGGGTACGAGCAGTACTTC. This translates into CAWKTGYEQYF.

V usage is TRBV7-5 and J usage is TRBJ1-5; TRBD1 is taken as the D call from the table, unchecked against the DNA. TRBV7-5 is an annotated pseudogene. The CDR3 consists of 15 residues. The CDR3 nucleotides read TGTGCCAGAAGCTCACTGAACAGGGCAGATCAGCCCCAGCATTTT. This translates into CARSSLNRADQPQHF.

The chain carries TRBV27 and TRBJ1-1; 10 nucleotides line up with TRBD1. The CDR3 spans 15 residues. V dropped 6 bases and J dropped 1; count of bases not matched to a gene: 5. Germline CDR1 MNHEY, CDR2 SMNVEV (reference sequence). The CDR3 reads CASRPRDRGNTEAFF. Here the CDR3 DNA reads TGTGCCAGCAGACCTAGGGACAGGGGGAACACTGAAGCTTTCTTT.

The chain is built from TRBV6-1 and TRBJ1-4; tentative D call: TRBD1 (5 bases). From germline, CDR1 is MNHNS and CDR2 SASEGT. Trimming cost V 3 bases and J 0 bases, with 11 bases left between them. The CDR3 totals 16 residues. The CDR3 here is CASSDRTQATNEKLFF. The CDR3 DNA is TGTGCCAGCAGTGATAGGACACAAGCAACTAATGAAAAACTGTTTTTT.

This clone has just one count. The CDR3 loop is CSGGMSVQETQYF. In DNA form, the CDR3 reads TGCAGCGGCGGAATGTCCGTTCAAGAGACCCAGTACTTC. The rearrangement uses TRBV29-1 and TRBJ2-5; D gene ambiguous. CDR3 length equals 13 residues. Germline assignment: CDR1 SQVTM and CDR2 ANQGSEA. The germline V and J ends were trimmed by 7 bases and 2 bases, with 14 bases remaining between them.

The gene calls are TRBV6-5 and TRBJ2-7; D is unresolved. The V and J ends lost 2 bases and 5 bases respectively, with 13 bases between them. The CDR3 consists of 14 residues. CDR1 is MNHEY, CDR2 SVGAGI, per germline. In DNA form, the CDR3 reads TGTGCCAGCAGTTACAGTCAGATCGCCCACGAGCAGTACTTC. It yields the protein CASSYSQIAHEQYF.

This clone is termed medium-sized. J is TRBJ1-1 and V is TRBV27; 10 bases match TRBD1. The germline CDR1 and CDR2 sequences are MNHEY and SMNVEV (reference sequence). The CDR3 has 16 amino acids. The V and J ends lost 3 bases and 2 bases, in that order; junction bases with no gene match: 6. CDR3 sequence reads: CASSFLGDRGNTEAFF. The CDR3 DNA sequence: TGTGCCAGCAGTTTCCTTGGGGACAGGGGCAACACTGAAGCTTTCTTT.

The J gene is TRBJ2-4, the V gene TRBV7-2, with 7 nucleotides matching TRBD2. Germline lookup yields CDR1 SGHTA and CDR2 FQGNSA. J lost 8 bases, V lost 1 base, and 5 bases had no gene match. The CDR3 runs to 14 residues. CDR3: CASSLGGSSDIQYF. DNA of the CDR3: TGTGCCAGCAGCTTAGGCGGGAGCTCTGACATTCAGTACTTC.

The chain recombines TRBV6-5 with TRBJ2-7; TRBD1 is a possible D gene (6 bases). V was shortened by 0 bases and J by 1 base, with 10 bases between the two germline ends. Germline CDR1 is MNHEY and CDR2 is SVGAGI. There are 15 residues in the CDR3. CDR3 nucleotides: TGTGCCAGCAGTTACTCGTTAACAGGGTCCTACGAGCAGTACTTC. It translates to CASSYSLTGSYEQYF.

The chain combines TRBV20-1 with TRBJ1-5, with unresolved D. V dropped 5 bases and J dropped 9 bases, with 8 bases sitting between them. Germline V gene data show CDR1 as DFQATT and CDR2 as SNEGSKA (reference sequence). This CDR3 contains 10 residues. The chain's CDR3 is CSASSLPQHF. The CDR3 nucleotides read TGCAGTGCTTCCAGTTTGCCCCAGCATTTT.

The J gene is TRBJ1-3, the V gene TRBV10-3; weak D call: TRBD1 (5 bases). The CDR3 consists of 15 residues. CDR1 ENHRY and CDR2 SYGVKD come from the germline V gene. V shed 2 bases and J shed 2 bases, with 10 bases lying between them. The CDR3 sequence is CAISEGQGPGNTIYF. The CDR3, as DNA: TGTGCCATCAGTGAGGGGCAGGGCCCTGGAAACACCATATATTTT.

The V and J genes are TRBV5-4 and TRBJ2-3; tentative D call: TRBD2 (6 bases). Germline V CDR1 and CDR2: SGHNT, YYREEE (reference sequence). V lost 0 bases, J lost 3 bases, and 20 bases lay in between. The CDR3 has 18 amino acids. Here the CDR3 DNA reads TGTGCCAGCAGCTTGGACCTGACTAGGTTAGAACGGACAGATACGCAGTATTTT. Protein product: CASSLDLTRLERTDTQYF.

This chain joins TRBV19 and TRBJ1-5; 7 bases are shared with TRBD1. CDR1 LNHDA and CDR2 SQIVND come from the germline V gene (reference sequence). This CDR3 region has 13 residues. Unmatched junction bases numbered 6, after V lost 6 bases and J lost 7 bases. The CDR3 protein is CASRFQGDQPQHF. CDR3 nucleotides: TGTGCCAGTAGATTCCAGGGGGACCAGCCCCAGCATTTT.

The rearrangement links TRBV5-4 to TRBJ1-2; D perhaps matches TRBD1 (5 bases). This CDR3 spans 13 amino acids. Germline loops: CDR1 SGHNT, CDR2 YYREEE (reference sequence). Trimming cost V 2 bases and J 4 bases, with 9 bases left between them. CDR3 coding DNA: TGTGCCAGCAGCTTTCAGGGTGGCTATGGCTACACCTTC. Translation: CASSFQGGYGYTF.

This chain joins TRBV28 and TRBJ1-2, with 11 bases aligning to TRBD1. The CDR3 consists of 16 residues. The germline gives CDR1 MDHEN, CDR2 SYDVKM. The trim removed 5 bases at V and 5 bases at J, leaving 10 bases unmatched. The CDR3 reads CASSPGTGGRRYGYTF. Here the CDR3 DNA reads TGTGCCAGCAGTCCCGGGACAGGGGGTCGACGATATGGCTACACCTTC.